The 9 T cell receptor beta chains below were found in one sample sequenced in a study of T cells in Graves' hyperthyroidism and ophthalmopathy. Researchers took RNA transcripts and amplified the TCR beta CDR3 regions from them. The HTBI set primed first-round TCR CDR3 RT-PCR. MiXCR was run by TCRdb on the multiplex PCR reads, yielding one entry per CDR3 protein. The data show 300,000 to 350,000 distinct CDR3 sequences, with 15% to 20% seen just once and roughly a sixth held by the top ten. The sequencing sample was made of blood. These receptors all stem from a woman in her 40s with Graves' ophthalmopathy.

This clonotype was seen many times. V usage is TRBV19 and J usage is TRBJ2-2; D gene uncertain. Germline loops: CDR1 LNHDA, CDR2 SQIVND (reference sequence). The CDR3 consists of 13 residues. Trimming cost V 6 bases and J 6 bases, with 11 bases left between them. The CDR3 here is CASRPTVAGELFF. In DNA, the CDR3 is TGTGCCAGTAGACCCACGGTCGCCGGGGAGCTGTTTTTT.

The V call is TRBV27, the J call TRBJ1-5, with D possibly matching TRBD1 (5 bases). This CDR3 comprises 15 residues. The V end lost 7 bases, the J end lost 0 bases, and 13 bases lay between the germline ends. Germline CDR1 is MNHEY and CDR2 is SMNVEV (reference sequence). The CDR3: CASKPAGDSNQPQHF. The CDR3 DNA reads as TGTGCCAGCAAACCTGCGGGGGATAGCAATCAGCCCCAGCATTTT.

This clonotype has at least ten counts. The J gene is TRBJ2-6, the V gene TRBV29-1; D might be TRBD1 (6 bases). The germline CDR1 and CDR2 sequences are SQVTM and ANQGSEA. The length of the CDR3 is 16 residues. V was trimmed by 0 bases and J by 4 bases, leaving 13 bases between them. CDR3 DNA sequence: TGCAGCGTTGAAGATGCAGGGGTTTTCGGGGCCAACGTCCTGACTTTC. Its translation: CSVEDAGVFGANVLTF.

Many counts were recorded for this clonotype. The chain uses TRBV12-5 and TRBJ2-7; TRBD1 is a possible D gene (5 bases). In germline, CDR1 is LGHNT, CDR2 FRNRAP. CDR3 size: 13 residues. Trimming stripped 9 bases from V and 3 bases from J, with 15 bases between. The CDR3 region has the DNA TGTGCTAGCAGAACCTCGACAGACTACGAGCAGTACTTC. Encoded protein: CASRTSTDYEQYF.

In its sample, this clonotype was seen many times. The chain uses TRBV28 and TRBJ2-7; 12 nucleotides match TRBD1. The CDR3 has 15 residues. After removal of 5 bases from V and 5 bases from J, the junction contained 7 bases not matched to a gene. Germline loops: CDR1 MDHEN, CDR2 SYDVKM. CDR3 nucleotide sequence: TGTGCCAGCAGTCCGGGACAGGGGGCAATGAACGAGCAGTACTTC. This encodes CASSPGQGAMNEQYF.

This clonotype appeared a few times. The chain is built from TRBV12-3 or TRBV12-4 and TRBJ1-1; 10 nucleotides line up with TRBD1. V shed 6 bases and J 0 bases; nucleotides not matched to a gene: 7. The length of the CDR3 is 16 residues. The CDR3 DNA follows: TGTGCCAGCAGCCCGGGACAGGGGAGCGTGAACACTGAAGCTTTCTTT. Protein sequence: CASSPGQGSVNTEAFF.

This clonotype was observed many times. The rearrangement uses TRBV6-1 and TRBJ2-5; 9 bases are shared with TRBD1. Trimming took 6 bases from V and 5 from J; bases not matched to a gene: 13. The germline V gene has CDR1 MNHNS and CDR2 SASEGT. The CDR3 extends over 16 amino acids. This CDR3 reads CASSPDRGYPRETQYF. The CDR3 DNA reads TGTGCCAGCAGCCCCGACAGGGGGTACCCCCGGGAGACCCAGTACTTC.

The chain has TRBV4-3 and TRBJ2-5, with TRBD2 matching 12 bases. The V gene end was trimmed by 2 bases and the J gene end by 5 bases; junction bases not matched to a gene: 6. CDR3 length: 16 residues. From germline, CDR1 is LGHNA and CDR2 YSLEER. For the CDR3, the DNA is TGCGCCAGCAGCCAAACCGGGACTAGCGGGTCGGAGACCCAGTACTTC. It translates to CASSQTGTSGSETQYF.

This clonotype was seen many times. The rearrangement links TRBV4-3 to TRBJ1-1; D ambiguous. V lost 3 bases to trimming and J lost 5 bases, with 10 bases between them. This CDR3 is built from 13 residues. The germline gives CDR1 LGHNA, CDR2 YSLEER. CDR3 region: CASSQRYGTEAFF. For the CDR3, the DNA is TGCGCCAGCAGCCAGAGATATGGGACTGAAGCTTTCTTT.